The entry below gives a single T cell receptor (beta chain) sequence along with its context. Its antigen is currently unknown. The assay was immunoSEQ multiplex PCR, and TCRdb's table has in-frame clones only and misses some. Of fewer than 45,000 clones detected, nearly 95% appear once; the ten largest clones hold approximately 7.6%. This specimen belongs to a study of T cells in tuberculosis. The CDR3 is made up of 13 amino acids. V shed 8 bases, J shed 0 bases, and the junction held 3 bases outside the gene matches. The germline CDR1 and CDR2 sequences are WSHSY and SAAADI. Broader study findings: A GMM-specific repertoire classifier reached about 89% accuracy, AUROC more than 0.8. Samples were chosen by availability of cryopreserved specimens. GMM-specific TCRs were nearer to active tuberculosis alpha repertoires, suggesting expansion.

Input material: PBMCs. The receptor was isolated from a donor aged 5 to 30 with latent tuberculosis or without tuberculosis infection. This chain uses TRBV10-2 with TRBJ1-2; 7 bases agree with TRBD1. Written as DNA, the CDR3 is TGCGCCAGCCAAGACAGGGCTAACTATGGCTACACCTTC. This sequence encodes CASQDRANYGYTF.